This is a list of T cell receptor beta chains from one sample in a study of T and B cells in COVID-19 patients. TCRdb reprocessed the multiplex PCR reads with MiXCR, giving one entry per CDR3 protein. The sample has about 18,000 distinct CDR3 sequences; 36% are singletons. Material: blood. Source of these receptors: a human donor with active COVID-19. The CDR3 runs from the conserved cysteine through the conserved F or W. D genes are given only for firm matches. Some rows have no size entry. The others give once, few or many, or a class for an expanded clone.

abundance	d_gene	v_gene	j_gene	CDR3nt	CDR3aa
few	TRBD2	TRBV6-1	TRBJ2-3	TGTGCCAGCGGCTACGGCGGGGGACCCACAGATACGCAGTATTTT	CASGYGGGPTDTQYF
once	TRBD1	TRBV19	TRBJ1-5	TGTGCCAGTAGTATAGATCGGGACAGGGGCGAATATAGCAATCAGCCCCAGCATTTT	CASSIDRDRGEYSNQPQHF
few	.	TRBV27	TRBJ2-1	TGTGCCAGCAGTTTATCGGCTAGCTCCTACAATGAGCAGTTCTTC	CASSLSASSYNEQFF
.	.	TRBV5-4	TRBJ2-7	TGTGCCAGCAGCTTGGGCACAGGTCGATTGAGCGAGCAGTACTTC	CASSLGTGRLSEQYF
.	.	TRBV6-2/TRBV6-3	TRBJ2-3	TGTGCCAGCAGCATCGGACGAGGTAGCACAGATACGCAGTATTTT	CASSIGRGSTDTQYF
.	.	TRBV6-2/TRBV6-3	TRBJ2-3	TGTGCCACCTGGAGGACAGATACGCAGTATTTT	CATWRTDTQYF
.	TRBD2	TRBV20-1	TRBJ2-2	TGCAGTGCTAGAGTCCAGCGGGGAACTACCGGGGAGCTGTTTTTT	CSARVQRGTTGELFF
.	TRBD2	TRBV27	TRBJ2-6	TGTGGCAGCAGTTGGGGCGGGAGCTCTGGGGCCAACGTCCTGACTTTC	CGSSWGGSSGANVLTF
few	.	TRBV12-3/TRBV12-4	TRBJ2-5	TGTGCCAGCAGTTTAGTGGGGGGTGGGGAGACCCAGTACTTC	CASSLVGGGETQYF
.	.	TRBV7-2	TRBJ2-1	TGTGCCAGCAGCTCCCGGGGGATACAATACAATGAGCAGTTCTTC	CASSSRGIQYNEQFF
.	.	TRBV10-3	TRBJ2-7	TGTGCCATCAGTGAGTCGGGGCGGGGACAAGGCTCCTACGAGCAGTACTTC	CAISESGRGQGSYEQYF
.	TRBD1	TRBV27	TRBJ1-2	TGTGCCAGCAGTTTATCGGGACAGGGTTATGGCTACACCTTC	CASSLSGQGYGYTF
.	.	TRBV6-1	TRBJ2-1	TGTGCCAGCAGTGAAGCGATGTTTGCGGGGGCAAGGGCTAATGAGCAGTTCTTC	CASSEAMFAGARANEQFF
.	.	TRBV6-4	TRBJ2-3	TGTGCCAGCAGGACACCTCCGGCAGATACGCAGTATTTT	CASRTPPADTQYF
.	.	TRBV10-3	TRBJ2-7	TGTGCCATCAGTGAGCCAGTCTCCTACGAGCAGTACTTC	CAISEPVSYEQYF
.	TRBD1	TRBV18	TRBJ2-1	TGTGCCAGCTCACCGGGACAGGGGATTTTTCTAAAGAACAATGAGCAGTTCTTC	CASSPGQGIFLKNNEQFF
.	TRBD2	TRBV7-6	TRBJ2-7	TGTGCCAGCAGCTTAGCGGAGGGACTAGCGGGGATTAGCTCCTACGAGCAGTACTTC	CASSLAEGLAGISSYEQYF
.	.	TRBV6-1	TRBJ2-7	TGTGCCACCCAAAGGGGGGAAACCTACGAGCAGTACTTC	CATQRGETYEQYF
.	.	TRBV5-4	TRBJ1-6	TGTGCCAGCAGCCCGGCAGGGGCCAGGTCCTATAATTCACCCCTCCACTTT	CASSPAGARSYNSPLHF
many	.	TRBV19	TRBJ1-4	TGTGCCAGTAGTATAGAGGACAGCCCGAATGAAAAACTGTTTTTT	CASSIEDSPNEKLFF
many	.	TRBV27	TRBJ1-6	TGTGCCAGCATGGCCCGCGTCAATAATTCACCCCTCCACTTT	CASMARVNNSPLHF